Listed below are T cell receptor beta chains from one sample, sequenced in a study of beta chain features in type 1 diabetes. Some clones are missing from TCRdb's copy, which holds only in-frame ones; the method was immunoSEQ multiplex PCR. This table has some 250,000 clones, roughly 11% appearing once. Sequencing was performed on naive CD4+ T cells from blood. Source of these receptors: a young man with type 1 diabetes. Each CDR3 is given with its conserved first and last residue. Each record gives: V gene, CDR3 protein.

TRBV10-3 CAISESITRKPYNEQFF
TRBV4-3 CASSHFVGGEGETQYF
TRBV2 CASTGGPTDTQYF
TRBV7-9 CASSLDTAYGYTF
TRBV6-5 CASSPSSGNTIYF
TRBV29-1 CSVPGANEKLFF
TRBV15 CATSRDSIEKLFF
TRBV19 CASAGTGGLVPQHF
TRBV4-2 CASSQLSGVNYGYTF
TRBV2 CASSESRYTEAFF
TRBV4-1 CASSQGRGGNSPLHF
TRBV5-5 CASSAVGTGLGETQYF
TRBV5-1 CASSVLRANEQFF
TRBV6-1 CASSEARFSGVSNEQYF
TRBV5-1 CASSSAGADQETQYF
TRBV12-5 CASVYSGGHVNQPQHF
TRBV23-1 CASSQRKPGTFTYNEQFF
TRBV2 CASSPGGGYTF
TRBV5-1 CASSLEGRVADTQYF
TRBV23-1 CASRPLSQDWDQPQHF
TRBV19 CASSTTRQVDSPLHF
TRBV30 CAWSQGGSYNEQFF
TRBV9 CASSPEGQSYEQYF
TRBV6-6 CASPDRLNTEAFF
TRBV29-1 CSVRLNSNQPQHF
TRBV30 CAWSLLRAPYNEQFF
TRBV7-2 CASSSIRGADTQYF
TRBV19 CASSAQGGSYEQYF
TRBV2 CASSDGAAKLHF
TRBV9 CASSVAERGEDTQYF
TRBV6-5 CASSTRDRLYGYTF
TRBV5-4 CASSLEGAGWSYEQYF
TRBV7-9 CASSGRGQGANEQFF
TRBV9 CASSPRWASGAQETQYF
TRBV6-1 CASRRGSETQYF
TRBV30 CAWTSQGGYTEAFF
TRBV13 CASSPLAGNTGELFF
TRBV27 CASSQGVPYQETQYF
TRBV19 CASRAGNRGRTQYF
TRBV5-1 CASSGTWAGNEQFF